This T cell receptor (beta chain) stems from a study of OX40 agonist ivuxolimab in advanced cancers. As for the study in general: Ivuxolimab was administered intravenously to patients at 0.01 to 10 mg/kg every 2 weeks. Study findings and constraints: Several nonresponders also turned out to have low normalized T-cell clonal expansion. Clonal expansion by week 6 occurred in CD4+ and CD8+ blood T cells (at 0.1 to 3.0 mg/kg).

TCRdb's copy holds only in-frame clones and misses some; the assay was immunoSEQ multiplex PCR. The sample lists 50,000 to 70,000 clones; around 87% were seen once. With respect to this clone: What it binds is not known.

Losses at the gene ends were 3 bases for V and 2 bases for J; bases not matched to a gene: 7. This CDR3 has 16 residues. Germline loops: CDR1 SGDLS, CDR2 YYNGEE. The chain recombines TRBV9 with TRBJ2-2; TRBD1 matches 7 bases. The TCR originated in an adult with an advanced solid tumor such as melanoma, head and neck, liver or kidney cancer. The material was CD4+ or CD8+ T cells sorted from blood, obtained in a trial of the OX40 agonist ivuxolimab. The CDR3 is CASSAPGQSNTGELFF. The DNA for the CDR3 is TGTGCCAGCAGCGCTCCGGGACAGTCTAACACCGGGGAGCTGTTTTTT.